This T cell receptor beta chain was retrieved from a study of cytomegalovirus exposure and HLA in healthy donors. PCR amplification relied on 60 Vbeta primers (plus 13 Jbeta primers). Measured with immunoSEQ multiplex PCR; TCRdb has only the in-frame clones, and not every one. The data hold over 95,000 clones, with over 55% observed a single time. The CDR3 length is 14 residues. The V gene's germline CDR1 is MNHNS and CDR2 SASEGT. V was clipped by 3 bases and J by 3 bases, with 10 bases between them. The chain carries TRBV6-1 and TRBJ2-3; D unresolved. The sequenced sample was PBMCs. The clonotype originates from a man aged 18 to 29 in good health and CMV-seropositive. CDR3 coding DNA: TGTGCCAGCAGTGACCACTCTAATACAGATACGCAGTATTTT. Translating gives CASSDHSNTDTQYF.